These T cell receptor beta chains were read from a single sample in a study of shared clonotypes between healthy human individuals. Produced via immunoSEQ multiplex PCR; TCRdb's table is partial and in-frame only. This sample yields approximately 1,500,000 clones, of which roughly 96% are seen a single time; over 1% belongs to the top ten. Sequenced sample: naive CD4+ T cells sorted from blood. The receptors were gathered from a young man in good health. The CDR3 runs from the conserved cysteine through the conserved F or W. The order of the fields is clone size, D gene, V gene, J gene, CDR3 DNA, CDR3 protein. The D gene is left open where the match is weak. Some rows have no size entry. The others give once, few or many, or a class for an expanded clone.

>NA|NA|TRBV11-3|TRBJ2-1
TGTGCCAGCAGCTTTCAGGGGTACAATGAGCAGTTCTTC
CASSFQGYNEQFF
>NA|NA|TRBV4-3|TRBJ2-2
TGCGCCAGCAGCCAAGATGGGACTGACACCGGGGAGCTGTTTTTT
CASSQDGTDTGELFF
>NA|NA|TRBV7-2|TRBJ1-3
TGTGCCAGCAGCTTAACTAGAGTGAGCTCTGGAAACACCATATATTTT
CASSLTRVSSGNTIYF
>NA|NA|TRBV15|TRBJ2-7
TGTGCCACCAGCAGAGAGGTCTCGGCAGTATCCTACGAGCAGTACTTC
CATSREVSAVSYEQYF
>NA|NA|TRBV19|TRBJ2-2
TGTGCCAGTCTTAGGGGAGTCGACACCGGGGAGCTGTTTTTT
CASLRGVDTGELFF
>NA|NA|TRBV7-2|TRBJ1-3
TGTGCCAGCACTTTTCTGCGGGACGATGGAAACACCATATATTTT
CASTFLRDDGNTIYF
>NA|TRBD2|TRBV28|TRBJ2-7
TGTGCCAGCGCCTCGGGAGGCCTCTACGAGCAGTACTTC
CASASGGLYEQYF
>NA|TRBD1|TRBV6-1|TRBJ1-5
TGTGCCAGCAGTGAAGCGTCGTGGTCAGGGGGGCGTTTTTTCGAGAACAATCAGCCCCAGCATTTT
CASSEASWSGGRFFENNQPQHF
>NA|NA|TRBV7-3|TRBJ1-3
TGTGCCAGCAGCCCCGGGACGCCTGGAAACACCATATATTTT
CASSPGTPGNTIYF
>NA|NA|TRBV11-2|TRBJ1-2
TGTGCCAGCAGCCGCCCGACTTCTAACTATGGCTACACCTTC
CASSRPTSNYGYTF
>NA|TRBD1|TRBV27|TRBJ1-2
TGTGCCAGCAGTCTACAGGGGAGCTATGGCTACACCTTC
CASSLQGSYGYTF
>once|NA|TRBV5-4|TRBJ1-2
TGTGCCAGCAGCGGTTGGATCGGGGGACTCCGTTACTTC
CASSGWIGGLRYF
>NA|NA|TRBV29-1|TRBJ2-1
TGCAGCGCCGAAAGACAGTACAATGAGCAGTTCTTC
CSAERQYNEQFF
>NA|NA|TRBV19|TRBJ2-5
TGTGCCAGTAGTCCTCAGGGCGGGGAGACCCAGTACTTC
CASSPQGGETQYF
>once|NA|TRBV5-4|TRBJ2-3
TGTGCCAGCAGTCGACGACCGATCACAGATACGCAGTATTTT
CASSRRPITDTQYF
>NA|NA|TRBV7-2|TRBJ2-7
TGTGCCAGCAGCCCCGACAGGTCCTCGGGATACGAGCAGTACTTC
CASSPDRSSGYEQYF
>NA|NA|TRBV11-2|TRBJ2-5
TGTGCCAGCAGCTTAGATCGTCTCCTCCCGAGGGAGACCCAGTACTTC
CASSLDRLLPRETQYF
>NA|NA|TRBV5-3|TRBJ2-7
TGTGCCAGCAGCCTTGGGAGTAGCTACGAGCAGTACTTC
CASSLGSSYEQYF
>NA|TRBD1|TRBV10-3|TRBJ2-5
TGTGCCATCAGTGAGCCGGTAAACACCGCGACGGCCGCGGACAGGGGGGTCAGGGAGACCCAGTACTTC
CAISEPVNTATAADRGVRETQYF
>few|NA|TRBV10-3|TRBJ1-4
TGTGCCACGACGGAGGGGTTGGCTAATGAAAAACTGTTTTTT
CATTEGLANEKLFF
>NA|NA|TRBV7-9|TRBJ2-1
TGTGCCAGCAGCTTAGGTAGGACCGACTACAATGAGCAGTTCTTC
CASSLGRTDYNEQFF
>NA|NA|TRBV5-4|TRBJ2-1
TGTGCCAGCAGCTTGGGCCAGAGCTCCTACAATGAGCAGTTCTTC
CASSLGQSSYNEQFF
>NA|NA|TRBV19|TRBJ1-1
TGTGCCAGTAGTATGTTGGGGGATGGGGACACTGAAGCTTTCTTT
CASSMLGDGDTEAFF
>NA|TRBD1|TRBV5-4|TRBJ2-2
TGTGCCAGCAGCTCGGACAGGGGGAAAACCGGGGAGCTGTTTTTT
CASSSDRGKTGELFF
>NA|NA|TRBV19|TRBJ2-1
TGTGCCAGTACCCAGGGGGGCTCCTACAATGAGCAGTTCTTC
CASTQGGSYNEQFF
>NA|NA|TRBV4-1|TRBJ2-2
TGCGCCAGCAGCCAAGACGGGAGTAAGGGACGCGGGGAGCTGTTTTTT
CASSQDGSKGRGELFF
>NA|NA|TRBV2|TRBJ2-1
TGTGCCAGCAGCCCCGGACGGATTTCGCAGTTCTTC
CASSPGRISQFF
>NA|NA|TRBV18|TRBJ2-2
TGTGCCAGCTCACCACCAGGGGGGGCGAACACCGGGGAGCTGTTTTTT
CASSPPGGANTGELFF
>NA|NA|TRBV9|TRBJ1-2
TGTGCCAGCAGCGCCCTAAATTCCTTGACCGGTCCTGTGCACTATGGCTACACCTTC
CASSALNSLTGPVHYGYTF
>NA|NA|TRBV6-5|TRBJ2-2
TGTGCCAGCAGTTACAGGTTGCAGGGGAGGACCGGGGAGCTGTTTTTT
CASSYRLQGRTGELFF
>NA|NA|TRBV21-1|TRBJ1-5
TGTGCCAGCGGATCCGGGACCGTAAATCAGCCCCAGCATTTT
CASGSGTVNQPQHF
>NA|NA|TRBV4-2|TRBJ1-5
TGTGCCAGCAGCCAAGGTCCAGGGGAGAATAGCAATCAGCCCCAGCATTTT
CASSQGPGENSNQPQHF
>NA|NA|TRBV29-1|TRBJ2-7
TGCAGCGGATCGGACGACTACGAGCAGTACTTC
CSGSDDYEQYF
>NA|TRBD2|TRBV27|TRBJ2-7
TGTGCCAGCCGCCTAGCGGGAACCTACGAGCAGTACTTC
CASRLAGTYEQYF
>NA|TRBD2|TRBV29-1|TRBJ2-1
TGCAGCGTTGTAAGGCTAGCGGGAGGGAGTGAGTTCTTC
CSVVRLAGGSEFF
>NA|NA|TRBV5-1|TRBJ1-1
TGCGCCAGCAGCTTGGATCGGGGGAACACTGAAGCTTTCTTT
CASSLDRGNTEAFF
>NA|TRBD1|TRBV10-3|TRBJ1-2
TGTGCCATCGGGGGACAGCCAAACAATTATGGCTACACCTTC
CAIGGQPNNYGYTF
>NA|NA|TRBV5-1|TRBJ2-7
TGCGCCAGCAGCTTGGATGGGTTGGACGAGCAGTACTTC
CASSLDGLDEQYF
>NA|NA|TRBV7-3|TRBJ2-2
TGTGCCAGCAGCCCTAGTAGCGGTTCAAACACCGGGGAGCTGTTTTTT
CASSPSSGSNTGELFF
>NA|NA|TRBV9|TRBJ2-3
TGTGCCAGCAGCGCAGGCCCGGGGGTAGAAACGCAGTATTTT
CASSAGPGVETQYF
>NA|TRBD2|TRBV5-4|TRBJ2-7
TGTGCCAGCAGGGCCGGGACTAGCGGGATCGGGGAGCAGTACTTC
CASRAGTSGIGEQYF
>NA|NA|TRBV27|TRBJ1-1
TGTGCCAGCAGTCTAAGGGCGGCCACTGAAGCTTTCTTT
CASSLRAATEAFF
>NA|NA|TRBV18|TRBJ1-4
TGTGCCAGCTCACCACAGGGAAATAATGAGGGAAAACTGTTTTTT
CASSPQGNNEGKLFF
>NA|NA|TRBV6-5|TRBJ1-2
TGTGCCAGCAGAAGAACCTATGGCTACACCTTC
CASRRTYGYTF
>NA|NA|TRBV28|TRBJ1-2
TGTGCCAGCAGACCTGGACAGTATGGCTACACCTTC
CASRPGQYGYTF
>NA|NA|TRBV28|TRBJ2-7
TGTGCCAGCACCATGGGCTACTCCTACGAGCAGTACTTC
CASTMGYSYEQYF
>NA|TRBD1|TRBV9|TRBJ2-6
TGTGCCAGCAGCGTAGTAGAGGGGGCGATTTCTGGGGCCAACGTCCTGACTTTC
CASSVVEGAISGANVLTF
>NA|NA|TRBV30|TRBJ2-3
TGTGCCTGGACCCCGGGGGGCACAGATACGCAGTATTTT
CAWTPGGTDTQYF
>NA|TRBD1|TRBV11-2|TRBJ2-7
TGTGCCAGCAGATCCCCGGGACAGGGGAGGTACGAGCAGTACTTC
CASRSPGQGRYEQYF
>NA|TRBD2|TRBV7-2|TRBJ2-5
TGTGCCAGCAGCTTAGTTAGAAAGGCGGGAGACGAGACCCAGTACTTC
CASSLVRKAGDETQYF
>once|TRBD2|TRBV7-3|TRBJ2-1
TGTGCCAGCAGCTCCTCCGGGACTAGCGGGAGAATAGAGCAGTTCTTC
CASSSSGTSGRIEQFF
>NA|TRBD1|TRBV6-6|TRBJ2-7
TGTGCCAGCAGTTATCAGGCAGGGGGTTCCTACGAGCAGTACTTC
CASSYQAGGSYEQYF
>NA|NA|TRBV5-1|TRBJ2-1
TGCGCCAGCCGGGACCAATACAATGAGCAGTTCTTC
CASRDQYNEQFF
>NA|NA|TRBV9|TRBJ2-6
TGTGCCAGCAGCGCCCGGGGGCGAGGGGTATCTGGGGCCAACGTCCTGACTTTC
CASSARGRGVSGANVLTF
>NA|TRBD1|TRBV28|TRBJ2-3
TGTGCCAGCAGCCCCCGACAGGGGGCGGACACAGATACGCAGTATTTT
CASSPRQGADTDTQYF